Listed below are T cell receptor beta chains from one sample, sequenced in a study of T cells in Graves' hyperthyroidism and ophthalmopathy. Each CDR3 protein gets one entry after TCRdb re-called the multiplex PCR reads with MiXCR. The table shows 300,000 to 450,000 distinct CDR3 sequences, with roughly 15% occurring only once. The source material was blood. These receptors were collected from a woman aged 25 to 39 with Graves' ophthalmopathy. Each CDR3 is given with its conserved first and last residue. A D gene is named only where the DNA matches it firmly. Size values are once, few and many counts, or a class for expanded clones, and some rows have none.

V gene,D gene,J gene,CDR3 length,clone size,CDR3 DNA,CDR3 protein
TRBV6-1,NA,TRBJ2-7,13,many,TGTGCCAGCAGTGACAGAGACCCCTACGAGCAGTACTTC,CASSDRDPYEQYF
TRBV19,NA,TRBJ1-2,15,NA,TGTGCCAGTAGTCTTACCGGAAACCTAATCTATGGCTACACCTTC,CASSLTGNLIYGYTF
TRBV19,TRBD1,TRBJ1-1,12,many,TGTGCCAGTAGTAGAAGGGGGCTGGACGCTTTCTTT,CASSRRGLDAFF
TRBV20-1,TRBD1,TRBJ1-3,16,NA,TGCAGTGCTAGACACCTCGGGACAGACTCTGGAAACACCATATATTTT,CSARHLGTDSGNTIYF
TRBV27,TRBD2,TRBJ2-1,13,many,TGTGCCAGCAGTTTACCCGGGACTATTGAGCAGTTCTTC,CASSLPGTIEQFF
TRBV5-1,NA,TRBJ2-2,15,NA,TGCGCCAGCACAACTGACACACCGAACACCGGGGAGCTGTTTTTT,CASTTDTPNTGELFF
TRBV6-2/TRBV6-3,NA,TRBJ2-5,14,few,TGTGCCAGCAGTTACGGGGGCTCGATGGAGACCCAGTACTTC,CASSYGGSMETQYF
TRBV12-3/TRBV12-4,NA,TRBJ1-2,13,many,TGTGCCAGCAGCCCAGCCCGGAGGGGAGGCTACACCTTC,CASSPARRGGYTF
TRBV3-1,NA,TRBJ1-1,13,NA,TGTGCCAGCAGCCAGGAGGATGGCACTGAAGCTTTCTTT,CASSQEDGTEAFF
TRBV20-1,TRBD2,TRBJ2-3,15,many,TGCAGTGCTAGCGGACTAGCGGGGACCCCGGATACGCAGTATTTT,CSASGLAGTPDTQYF
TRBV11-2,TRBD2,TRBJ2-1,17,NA,TGTGCCAGCAGCTTAGATATGACTAGCGGGAGAAGAAATGAGCAGTTCTTC,CASSLDMTSGRRNEQFF